This T cell receptor (beta chain) came from a study of blood T cell repertoires in COVID-19. At the level of the study: Sites across the United States, Italy and Spain contributed samples from acute and convalescent COVID-19. Sources were T cells, B-cell-depleted T cells, or PBMCs; the material itself was cDNA or gDNA.

Per the study methods: Reference gene primer amplification yielded estimated nucleated cell counts. Here immunoSEQ multiplex PCR was the method, and the copy in TCRdb shows in-frame clones only, minus some. D and trimming were read from the DNA, whereas the V and J calls and clone size are those reported in that table. The sample yields approximately 41,000 clones, around 81% seen once. Trimming pared 4 bases from V and 1 base from J, leaving 11 bases between. CDR1 is SGDLS and CDR2 is YYNGEE in the germline V gene. This CDR3 has 14 residues. Input material: peripheral blood. This clonotype was obtained from a man aged 35 to 55 with active or convalescent COVID-19. The chain uses TRBV9 and TRBJ1-1; D is uncertain. The CDR3 coding sequence is TGTGCCAGCAGCCCGTCGACGGGGAACACTGAAGCTTTCTTT. It encodes CASSPSTGNTEAFF.